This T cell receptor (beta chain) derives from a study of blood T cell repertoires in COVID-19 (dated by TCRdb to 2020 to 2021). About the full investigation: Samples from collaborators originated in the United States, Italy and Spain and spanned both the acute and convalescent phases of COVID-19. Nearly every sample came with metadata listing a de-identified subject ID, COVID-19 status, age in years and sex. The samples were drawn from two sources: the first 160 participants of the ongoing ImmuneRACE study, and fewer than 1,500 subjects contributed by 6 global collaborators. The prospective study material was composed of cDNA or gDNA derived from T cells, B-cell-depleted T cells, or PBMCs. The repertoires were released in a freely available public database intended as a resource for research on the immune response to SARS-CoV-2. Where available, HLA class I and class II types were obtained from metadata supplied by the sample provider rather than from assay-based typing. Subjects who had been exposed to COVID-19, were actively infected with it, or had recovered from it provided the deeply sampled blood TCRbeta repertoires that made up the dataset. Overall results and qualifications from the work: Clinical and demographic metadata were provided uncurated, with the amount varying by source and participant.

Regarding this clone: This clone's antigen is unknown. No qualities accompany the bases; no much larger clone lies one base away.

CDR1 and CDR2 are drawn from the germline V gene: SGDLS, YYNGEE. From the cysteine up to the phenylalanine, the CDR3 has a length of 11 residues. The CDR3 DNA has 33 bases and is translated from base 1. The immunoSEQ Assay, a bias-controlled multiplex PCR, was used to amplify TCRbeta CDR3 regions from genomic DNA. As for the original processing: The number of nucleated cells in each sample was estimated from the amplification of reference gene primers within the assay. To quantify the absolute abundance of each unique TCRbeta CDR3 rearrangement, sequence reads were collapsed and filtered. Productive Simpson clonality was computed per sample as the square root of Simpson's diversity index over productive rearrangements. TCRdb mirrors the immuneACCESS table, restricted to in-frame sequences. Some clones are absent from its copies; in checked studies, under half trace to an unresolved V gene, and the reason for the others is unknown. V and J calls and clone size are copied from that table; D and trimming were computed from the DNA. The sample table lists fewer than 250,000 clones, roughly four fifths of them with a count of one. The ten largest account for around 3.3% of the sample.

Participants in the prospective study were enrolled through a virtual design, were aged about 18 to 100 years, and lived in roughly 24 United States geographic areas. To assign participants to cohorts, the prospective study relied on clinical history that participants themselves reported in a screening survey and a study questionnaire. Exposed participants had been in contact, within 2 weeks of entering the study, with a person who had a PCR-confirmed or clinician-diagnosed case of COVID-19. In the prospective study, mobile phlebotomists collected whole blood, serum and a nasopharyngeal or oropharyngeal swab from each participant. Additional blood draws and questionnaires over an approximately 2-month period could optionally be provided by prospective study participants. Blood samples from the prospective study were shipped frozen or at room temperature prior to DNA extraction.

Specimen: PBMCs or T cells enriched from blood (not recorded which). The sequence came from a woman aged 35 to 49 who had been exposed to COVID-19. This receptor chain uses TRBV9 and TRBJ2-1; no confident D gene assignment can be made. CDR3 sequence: CASGPDNEQFF. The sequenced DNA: TGTGCTTCCGGTCCGGACAATGAGCAGTTCTTC. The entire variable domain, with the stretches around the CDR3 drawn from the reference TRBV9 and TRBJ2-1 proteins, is DSGVTQTPKHLITATGQRVTLRCSPRSGDLSVYWYQQSLDQGLQFLIQYYNGEERAKGNILERFSAQQFPDLHSELNLSSLELGDSALYFCASGPDNEQFFGPGTRLTVL.